The sequence of this TCR beta chain was determined in a study of blood T cell repertoires in COVID-19. Background on the study: COVID-19 samples collected from the United States, Italy and Spain covered acute and convalescent phases. T cells, B-cell-depleted T cells, or PBMCs provided the cDNA or gDNA that served as material.

Study processing details: The authors estimated nucleated cell counts from reference gene primer amplification. Some clones are missing from TCRdb's copy, which holds only in-frame ones; the method was immunoSEQ multiplex PCR. Clone size and V and J calls were adopted from that table, with D and trimming inferred from the DNA. The repertoire holds more than 400,000 clones, with 80% to 90% as singletons. The CDR3 spans 16 residues. The V gene lost 6 bases and the J gene lost 1 base, with 16 bases spanning the gap. Germline loops: CDR1 SGHRS, CDR2 YFSETQ. The genes are TRBV5-1 and TRBJ2-2; D possibly corresponds to TRBD1 (5 bases). This TCR was sampled from a human donor in a cohort sampled during active COVID-19. Input material: peripheral blood. The CDR3 DNA reads TGCGCCAGCACCCTACGGACATCTGAGAACACCGGGGAGCTGTTTTTT. Its protein product is CASTLRTSENTGELFF.